The entry that follows covers one T cell receptor (beta chain) sequence. This record belongs to a study of CD8 T cells in Susac syndrome. CDR3 length equals 13 residues. With 4 bases removed from V and 10 bases from J, the gap between germline ends came to 15 bases. Germline CDR1 and CDR2: SGHRS and YFSETQ. From blood CD8+ and CD4+ T cells, the TCR beta chain was sequenced. It was with random hexamers that 0.5 to 1 ug RNA was reverse transcribed. Amplification of TCR beta CDR3 across 54 Vbeta and 13 Jbeta was performed with immunoSEQ multiplex PCR. Using its own MiXCR run on the immunoSEQ multiplex PCR reads, TCRdb lists one record per CDR3 protein. The data show some 130,000 distinct CDR3 sequences, about 94% seen once.

The sequence was obtained from a human donor with multiple sclerosis. The genes are TRBV5-1 and TRBJ2-1; D gene uncertain. What was sequenced was CD4+ T cells from PBMCs. The CDR3 region is CASSPLAETEQFF. CDR3 DNA sequence: TGCGCCAGCAGCCCATTGGCGGAGACGGAGCAGTTCTTC. The complete variable domain, with remaining parts taken from reference TRBV5-1 and TRBJ2-1, reads KAGVTQTPRYLIKTRGQQVTLSCSPISGHRSVSWYQQTPGQGLQFLFEYFSETQRNKGNFPGRFSGRQFSNSRSEMNVSTLELGDSALYLCASSPLAETEQFFGPGTRLTVL.